This passage covers 9 T cell receptor beta chains from one sample sequenced in a study of T cell responses to AZD1222 COVID-19 vaccine. The assay was immunoSEQ multiplex PCR, and TCRdb's table has in-frame clones only and misses some. In the table there are 150,000 to 160,000 clones, approximately 90% of which are singletons. Here the sequenced sample was peripheral blood, taken on day 0 of AZD1222 vaccination. Receptor source: an adult in good health.

V usage is TRBV5-1 and J usage is TRBJ2-3; maybe TRBD2 (5 bases). V was shortened by 0 bases and J by 0 bases, with 8 bases between the two germline ends. Germline V gene lookup returns CDR1 SGHRS and CDR2 YFSETQ. This CDR3 region has 15 residues. CDR3 region: CASSLGLTSTDTQYF. The CDR3 region has the DNA TGCGCCAGCAGCTTGGGACTAACTAGCACAGATACGCAGTATTTT.

V and J are TRBV19 and TRBJ1-5; 8 nucleotides line up with TRBD1. The trim removed 4 bases at V and 7 bases at J, leaving 9 bases unmatched. CDR1 and CDR2 (germline): LNHDA, SQIVND (reference sequence). There are 15 residues in the CDR3. In DNA form, the CDR3 reads TGTGCCAGTAGTAAGATCGGACAGGGTGGACAGCCCCAGCATTTT. This translates into CASSKIGQGGQPQHF.

The J gene is TRBJ2-5, the V gene TRBV27; no firm D call. With 8 bases removed from V and 4 bases from J, the gap between germline ends came to 14 bases. This CDR3 comprises 13 residues. Per germline, CDR1 MNHEY and CDR2 SMNVEV (reference sequence). CDR3 region: CASGRENGETQYF. CDR3 bases: TGTGCCAGCGGACGTGAGAACGGAGAGACCCAGTACTTC.

V usage is TRBV6-6 and J usage is TRBJ1-3, with a tentative D call TRBD1 (6 bases). CDR3 size: 17 residues. The ends were cut back, 5 bases at V and 1 base at J, with 18 bases in the middle. Germline lookup yields CDR1 MNHNY and CDR2 SVGAGI (reference sequence). The CDR3 spells CASSLRTASFSGNTIYF. The CDR3 region has the DNA TGTGCCAGCAGTCTCCGGACAGCTTCCTTTTCTGGAAACACCATATATTTT.

The CDR3 loop reads CASSLDWGLEQYF. The CDR3 coding sequence is TGTGCCAGCAGCCTAGACTGGGGGCTCGAGCAGTACTTC. The chain has TRBV3-1 (or the pseudogene TRBV3-2) and TRBJ2-7, with a tentative D call TRBD1 (6 bases). The CDR3 length is 13 residues. CDR1 is LGHDT and CDR2 is YNNKEL in the germline V gene (reference sequence). V lost 4 bases to trimming and J lost 6 bases, with 13 bases between them.

The gene calls are TRBV7-2 and TRBJ1-1; weak D call: TRBD1 (5 bases). Per germline, CDR1 SGHTA and CDR2 FQGNSA. V lost 5 bases, J lost 1 base, and 11 bases lay in between. This CDR3 spans 14 amino acids. CDR3 sequence (DNA): TGTGCCAGCAGCGGGTCGACAGAGAACACTGAAGCTTTCTTT. Translating it yields CASSGSTENTEAFF.

V gene TRBV5-8 combines with J gene TRBJ2-1; 9 bases agree with TRBD2. The CDR3 totals 17 residues. J lost 8 bases, V lost 0 bases, and 12 bases had no gene match. Germline V gives CDR1 SGHTS, CDR2 YDEGEE. As DNA, the CDR3 is TGTGCCAGCAGCTTGGATCTAGGGACTAGCAAAGTGTATGAGCAGTTCTTC. This encodes CASSLDLGTSKVYEQFF.

Here the CDR3 reads CSVEGVADTQYF. The CDR3 nucleotides read TGCAGCGTTGAAGGGGTGGCAGATACGCAGTATTTT. The V and J genes are TRBV29-1 and TRBJ2-3; D ambiguous. CDR3 length equals 12 residues. With 1 base removed from V and 4 bases from J, the gap between germline ends came to 6 bases. The germline V gene encodes CDR1 SQVTM and CDR2 ANQGSEA.

The rearrangement uses TRBV9 and TRBJ1-6; 9 bases line up with TRBD1. Per the germline V gene, CDR1 is SGDLS and CDR2 is YYNGEE. V was pared by 4 bases and J by 8 bases, with 7 bases of the junction left unmatched. The CDR3 has 15 amino acids. For the CDR3, the DNA is TGTGCCAGCAGCCCACGCCGGACAGGGGATTCACCCCTCCACTTT. As protein: CASSPRRTGDSPLHF.